These T cell receptor beta chains were read from a single sample in a study of control samples from healthy donors and cancer patients. TCRdb's copy holds only in-frame clones and misses some; the assay was immunoSEQ multiplex PCR. The profile shows approximately 170,000 clones, about 90% of them singletons. Sequenced input: blood. The receptors come from a woman aged 45-65 years in good health. Both conserved end residues are part of each CDR3. The D gene is left open where the match is weak. The listing skips clone size in some rows; elsewhere it reads once, few, many or a size class.

clone_size	v_call	j_call	d_call	cdr3_nt	cdr3_aa
-	TRBV9	TRBJ1-6	-	TGTGCCAGCAGCGCCACGGACAGCTCCTATAATTCACCCCTCCACTTT	CASSATDSSYNSPLHF
-	TRBV5-5	TRBJ1-1	-	TGTGCCAGCAGCTGGGGGACCGTGATGAACACTGAAGCTTTCTTT	CASSWGTVMNTEAFF
-	TRBV4-1	TRBJ1-1	TRBD1	TGCGCCAGCGTCAAAAGACAGGGTGAGAACACTGAAGCTTTCTTT	CASVKRQGENTEAFF
-	TRBV2	TRBJ1-2	-	TGTGCCAGCAGGGGGGACGGAACCTATGGCTACACCTTC	CASRGDGTYGYTF
-	TRBV6-5	TRBJ2-7	-	TGTGCCAGCAGCGCAGCTCTGCTTGGGGAGCAGTACTTC	CASSAALLGEQYF
-	TRBV5-6	TRBJ2-1	-	TGTGCCAGCAGCCCGAACGGGAGGAGGGGGGAGCAGTTCTTC	CASSPNGRRGEQFF
-	TRBV7-9	TRBJ2-7	-	TGTGCCAGCAGCTTAGGCTCCTACGAGCAGTACTTC	CASSLGSYEQYF
few	TRBV6-5	TRBJ2-7	-	TGTGCCAGCACCCTAAGCGGCGGTCCCTACGAGCAGTACTTC	CASTLSGGPYEQYF
-	TRBV19	TRBJ2-7	TRBD1	TGTGCCAGTACCATAACAGGGGGAGGTCTCTACGAGCAGTACTTC	CASTITGGGLYEQYF
-	TRBV28	TRBJ1-2	-	TGTGCCAGCAGTTTGTCAGTCGTGACAGTCCGAAGCTACACCTTC	CASSLSVVTVRSYTF
-	TRBV7-6	TRBJ2-2	TRBD2	TGTGCCAGCAGCTTAAACCCCATAGCGGGAACCGTGAGCGGGGAGCTGTTTTTT	CASSLNPIAGTVSGELFF
-	TRBV4-1	TRBJ2-1	TRBD2	TGCGCCAGCAGCCACGGCCTCGGCGGGGGGTCCTACAATGAGCAGTTCTTC	CASSHGLGGGSYNEQFF
-	TRBV24-1	TRBJ2-1	-	TGTGCCACCAGTGATTACAATGAGCAGTTCTTC	CATSDYNEQFF
-	TRBV18	TRBJ1-6	TRBD1	TGTGCCAGCTCACCATTCCAGGGGGCAGAATCACCCCTCCACTTT	CASSPFQGAESPLHF
-	TRBV27	TRBJ1-2	-	TGTGCCAGCAGTTTAGAGGGCAGGACATTCTATGGCTACACCTTC	CASSLEGRTFYGYTF
once	TRBV7-8	TRBJ1-4	-	TGTGCCAGCAGCTTAGTAACAACTAATGAAAAACTGTTTTTT	CASSLVTTNEKLFF
-	TRBV7-2	TRBJ1-5	-	TGTGCCAGCAGCGACGGAGGTCAGCCCCAGCATTTT	CASSDGGQPQHF
-	TRBV12-3/TRBV12-4	TRBJ1-2	-	TGTGCCAGCAGTCTGGACAGCTATGGCTACACCTTC	CASSLDSYGYTF
-	TRBV20-1	TRBJ1-2	-	TGCAGCGCAGGGTCAGGGTATGGCTACACCTTC	CSAGSGYGYTF
-	TRBV19	TRBJ2-7	TRBD1	TGTGCCAGTAGTGGTTTAAGGACAGGGGGCGAGCAGTACTTC	CASSGLRTGGEQYF
-	TRBV28	TRBJ2-7	-	TGTGCCAGCAGTTTGTATAACTACGAGCAGTACTTC	CASSLYNYEQYF
-	TRBV27	TRBJ2-7	TRBD2	TGTGCCAGCAGTTTAGATGGGGCGGGGGGGCGGCGCGAGCAGTACTTC	CASSLDGAGGRREQYF
-	TRBV5-4	TRBJ1-2	TRBD1	TGTGCCAGCAGCTTAGAGGGGACAGGGAAGAGAGGCTACACCTTC	CASSLEGTGKRGYTF
-	TRBV19	TRBJ2-2	-	TGTGCCAGTAGTATGAGGGCAGCGTACACCGGGGAGCTGTTTTTT	CASSMRAAYTGELFF
-	TRBV6-6	TRBJ2-5	TRBD1	TGTGCCAGCAGTTTTGGGACAGTCCAAGAGACCCAGTACTTC	CASSFGTVQETQYF
-	TRBV9	TRBJ2-5	-	TGTGCCAGCAGCGTAGATTCAGGGATGGAGACCCAGTACTTC	CASSVDSGMETQYF
-	TRBV6-5	TRBJ1-6	-	TGTGCCAGCAGTTACCGGGGGCCTAATTCACCCCTCCACTTT	CASSYRGPNSPLHF
-	TRBV10-3	TRBJ1-5	-	TGTGCCATCAGTGTGTCAATAGGGGGCAATCAGCCCCAGCATTTT	CAISVSIGGNQPQHF
-	TRBV5-1	TRBJ2-7	-	TGCGCCACCACAGACCAATTCCACTCCTACGAGCAGTACTTC	CATTDQFHSYEQYF
-	TRBV7-8	TRBJ2-7	-	TGTGCCAGCAGCTACCTAGGCGGGCGGTACGAGCAGTACTTC	CASSYLGGRYEQYF
-	TRBV3-1/TRBV3-2	TRBJ2-7	-	TGTGCCAGCAGCCAAGATCCTCTGGGGCACTCCTACGAGCAGTACTTC	CASSQDPLGHSYEQYF
-	TRBV5-1	TRBJ1-4	TRBD1	TGCGCCAGCAGCCCGGAGGGCAGGGGGGGTGAAAAACTGTTTTTT	CASSPEGRGGEKLFF
-	TRBV7-2	TRBJ2-7	-	TGTGCCAGCAGCTTAGGAGGTTGGGGGCGTTCCGCCGAGCAGTACTTC	CASSLGGWGRSAEQYF
-	TRBV24-1	TRBJ1-5	-	TGTGCCACCAGTGGTGGAGTTTGGCAGCCCCAGCATTTT	CATSGGVWQPQHF
-	TRBV5-1	TRBJ2-7	TRBD1	TGCGCCAGCAGCAGGACCGACAGGGGGTACTCCTACGAGCAGTACTTC	CASSRTDRGYSYEQYF
-	TRBV10-3	TRBJ2-3	TRBD2	TGTGCCATTTCTAGCGGGAGCCCCGGGACAGATACGCAGTATTTT	CAISSGSPGTDTQYF